The rows below give T cell receptor beta chains drawn from one sample of a study of T cell repertoires and HLA-DP antigens. No antigen is known for these receptors. Method: immunoSEQ multiplex PCR; TCRdb's copy keeps in-frame clones and lacks some. The repertoire holds roughly 110,000 clones, with 80% to 95% as singletons. Sequenced input: CD4+ T cells from PBMCs. The receptors come from a woman between 18 and 30 years old in good health and CMV-seronegative. CDR3s include the opening cysteine and the closing phenylalanine or tryptophan. D genes are given only for firm matches. Rows may omit the clone size; those that give it use once, few, many or a size class.

j_call d_call v_call clone_size cdr3_aa cdr3_nt
TRBJ1-1 TRBD1 TRBV18 NA CASSSGQANTEAFF TGTGCCAGCTCGTCGGGACAGGCGAACACTGAAGCTTTCTTT
TRBJ1-1 NA TRBV10-3 NA CAISERELGEAFF TGTGCCATCAGTGAGAGAGAGTTAGGGGAGGCTTTCTTT
TRBJ2-1 TRBD1 TRBV18 NA CASSRQGLYNEQFF TGTGCCAGCTCACGACAGGGCCTCTACAATGAGCAGTTCTTC
TRBJ2-3 TRBD1 TRBV28 NA CASSHPGQGADTQYF TGTGCCAGCAGCCATCCGGGACAGGGTGCAGATACGCAGTATTTT
TRBJ1-1 TRBD1 TRBV6-1 NA CASSPRGEEAFF TGTGCCAGCAGCCCCAGGGGGGAGGAAGCTTTCTTT
TRBJ2-6 NA TRBV10-2 NA CASSESTRIGETFGWGPGANVLTF TGCGCCAGCAGTGAGTCGACAAGGATCGGCGAGACGTTTGGTTGGGGGCCTGGGGCCAACGTCCTGACTTTC
TRBJ2-7 NA TRBV18 NA CASSPGQGAYEQYF TGTGCCAGCTCACCAGGCCAGGGAGCCTACGAGCAGTACTTC
TRBJ1-5 TRBD1 TRBV2 NA CASAFPGQGLNQPQHF TGTGCCAGTGCCTTCCCGGGACAGGGCCTCAATCAGCCCCAGCATTTT
TRBJ1-2 NA TRBV14 NA CASSQGPGTSYGYTF TGTGCCAGCAGCCAAGGTCCAGGGACCTCCTATGGCTACACCTTC
TRBJ2-5 NA TRBV5-6 NA CASSVDFPYQETQYF TGTGCCAGCAGCGTGGACTTCCCCTATCAAGAGACCCAGTACTTC
TRBJ2-1 TRBD2 TRBV15 NA CATSRDGGDNEQFF TGTGCCACCAGCAGAGATGGGGGGGACAATGAGCAGTTCTTC
TRBJ2-3 NA TRBV2 NA CASSATGRVTDTQYF TGTGCCAGCTCCGCGACGGGGCGCGTCACAGATACGCAGTATTTT
TRBJ2-1 NA TRBV7-3 NA CASSLAARGHNEQFF TGTGCCAGCAGCTTAGCGGCTAGAGGTCACAATGAGCAGTTCTTC
TRBJ2-3 TRBD2 TRBV7-3 NA CASGISGGRADTQYF TGTGCCAGCGGTATTAGCGGGGGTAGGGCAGATACGCAGTATTTT
TRBJ1-2 TRBD1 TRBV7-2 NA CASSPGTGREGYTF TGTGCCAGCAGCCCTGGGACAGGGAGAGAGGGCTACACCTTC
TRBJ1-6 NA TRBV6-6 NA CASSYSTGWELHF TGTGCCAGCAGTTACTCGACCGGGTGGGAACTCCACTTT
TRBJ2-3 TRBD2 TRBV11-2 few CASSPIRQRGAGGADTQYF TGTGCCAGCAGCCCAATACGCCAGCGGGGGGCCGGGGGAGCAGATACGCAGTATTTT
TRBJ2-1 TRBD2 TRBV9 once CASSVSGTTSHEQFF TGTGCCAGCAGCGTGTCCGGGACTACATCCCATGAGCAGTTCTTC
TRBJ2-2 TRBD1 TRBV6-6 NA CASSLIRGLGTGELFF TGTGCCAGCAGCCTGATCAGGGGGCTAGGAACCGGGGAGCTGTTTTTT
TRBJ1-2 NA TRBV4-1 NA CASSHLGKPDGYTF TGCGCCAGCAGCCACTTGGGGAAACCAGATGGCTACACCTTC
TRBJ1-5 NA TRBV10-3 NA CAISEINQPQHF TGTGCCATCAGCGAAATTAATCAGCCCCAGCATTTT
TRBJ1-2 TRBD1 TRBV9 NA CASSADDRVLGGYTF TGTGCCAGCAGCGCTGACGACAGGGTCTTAGGTGGCTACACCTTC
TRBJ2-7 TRBD1 TRBV9 NA CASSVGGSGGQSYEQYF TGTGCCAGCAGCGTAGGTGGGAGTGGGGGACAGTCCTACGAGCAGTACTTC
TRBJ1-2 NA TRBV9 NA CASSPRENYGYTF TGTGCCAGCAGCCCACGGGAGAACTATGGCTACACCTTC
TRBJ1-1 TRBD1 TRBV7-2 NA CASSLDGRGVGNTEAFF TGTGCCAGCAGCTTAGATGGCAGGGGGGTTGGGAACACTGAAGCTTTCTTT
TRBJ2-2 TRBD2 TRBV10-1 NA CASGRLASGELFF TGCGCCAGCGGCCGACTAGCGTCCGGGGAGCTGTTTTTT
TRBJ1-5 TRBD1 TRBV28 NA CASSQRGQGHQPQHF TGTGCCAGCAGTCAAAGAGGACAGGGTCATCAGCCCCAGCATTTT
TRBJ1-1 NA TRBV6-6 NA CASSREYLDTEAFF TGTGCCAGCAGTCGGGAGTACCTGGACACTGAAGCTTTCTTT
TRBJ2-1 TRBD2 TRBV4-2 NA CASSYERGLSYNEQFF TGTGCCAGCAGCTACGAGCGGGGCCTAAGCTACAATGAGCAGTTCTTC
TRBJ1-2 TRBD1 TRBV29-1 NA CSVRQGAILDGYTF TGCAGCGTTCGTCAGGGGGCGATATTAGATGGCTACACCTTC
TRBJ1-1 TRBD1 TRBV2 NA CASNQDRGRVTEAFF TGTGCCAGCAACCAAGACAGGGGGAGAGTCACTGAAGCTTTCTTT
TRBJ2-3 NA TRBV6-1 once CGTGTQSTDTQYF TGTGGCACCGGGACGCAATCCACAGATACGCAGTATTTT
TRBJ2-1 NA TRBV5-1 NA CASRSPGSSYNEQFF TGCGCCAGCAGGTCCCCGGGGAGCTCCTACAATGAGCAGTTCTTC
TRBJ1-1 NA TRBV6-5 NA CASSLKSRTEAFF TGTGCCAGCAGTTTAAAGTCGCGGACTGAAGCTTTCTTT
TRBJ1-5 NA TRBV6-6 NA CASSYSGEGQPQHF TGTGCCAGCAGTTACTCGGGGGAGGGCCAGCCCCAGCATTTT
TRBJ2-3 NA TRBV4-1 NA CASSQDLVSRITDTQYF TGCGCCAGCAGCCAAGATCTTGTCAGCAGAATCACAGATACGCAGTATTTT
TRBJ2-7 TRBD1 TRBV7-8 NA CASSTDRGYGYEQYF TGTGCCAGCAGCACGGACAGGGGCTACGGATACGAGCAGTACTTC
TRBJ1-6 NA TRBV5-4 few CASSFPGQPLHF TGTGCCAGCAGCTTCCCGGGGCAGCCCCTCCACTTT
TRBJ1-5 NA TRBV28 NA CASRAPGGQPQHF TGTGCCAGCAGGGCCCCGGGCGGTCAGCCCCAGCATTTT
TRBJ2-4 NA TRBV19 NA CASNPQGRRNIQYF TGTGCCAGTAACCCACAGGGGAGGAGAAACATTCAGTACTTC
TRBJ2-1 NA TRBV11-3 NA CASSPGGDEQFF TGTGCCAGCAGCCCCGGCGGGGATGAGCAGTTCTTC
TRBJ1-1 NA TRBV6-5 once CASSYDPVTNTEAFF TGTGCCAGCAGTTACGATCCAGTGACGAACACTGAAGCTTTCTTT
TRBJ2-7 TRBD2 TRBV15 NA CATRNLLADYEQYF TGTGCCACCAGGAATCTTCTAGCGGACTACGAGCAGTACTTC